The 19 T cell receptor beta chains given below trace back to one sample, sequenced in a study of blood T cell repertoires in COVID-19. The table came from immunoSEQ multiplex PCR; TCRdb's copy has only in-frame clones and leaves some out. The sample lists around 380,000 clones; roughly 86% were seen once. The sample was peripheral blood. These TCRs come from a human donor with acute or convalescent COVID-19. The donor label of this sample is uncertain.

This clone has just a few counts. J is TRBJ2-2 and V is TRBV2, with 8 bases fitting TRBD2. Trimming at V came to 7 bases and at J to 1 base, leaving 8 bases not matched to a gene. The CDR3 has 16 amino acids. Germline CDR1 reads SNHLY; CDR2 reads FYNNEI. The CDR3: CASKRAGGLNTGELFF. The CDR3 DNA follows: TGTGCCAGCAAGAGGGCGGGGGGTCTGAACACCGGGGAGCTGTTTTTT.

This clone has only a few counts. The CDR3 protein is CASSPGQGASEKLFF. In nucleotides, the CDR3 is TGTGCCAGCAGCCCGGGACAGGGGGCTAGCGAAAAACTGTTTTTT. The V and J genes are TRBV28 and TRBJ1-4; TRBD1 aligns across 12 bases. Per the germline V gene, CDR1 is MDHEN and CDR2 is SYDVKM. This CDR3 spans 15 amino acids. Unmatched junction bases numbered 7, after V lost 6 bases and J lost 8 bases.

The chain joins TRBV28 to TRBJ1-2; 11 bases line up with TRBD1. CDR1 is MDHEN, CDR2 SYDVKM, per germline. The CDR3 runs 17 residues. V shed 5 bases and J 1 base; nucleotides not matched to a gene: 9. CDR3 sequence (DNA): TGTGCCAGCAGTACACAGGGACAGGGGGTTGGTAACTATGGCTACACCTTC. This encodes CASSTQGQGVGNYGYTF.

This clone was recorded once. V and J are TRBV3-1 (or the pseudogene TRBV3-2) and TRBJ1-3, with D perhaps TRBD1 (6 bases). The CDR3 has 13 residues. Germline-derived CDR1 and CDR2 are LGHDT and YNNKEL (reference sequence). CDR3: CATSRTEANTIYF. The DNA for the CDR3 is TGTGCGACCTCACGGACAGAAGCAAACACCATATATTTT.

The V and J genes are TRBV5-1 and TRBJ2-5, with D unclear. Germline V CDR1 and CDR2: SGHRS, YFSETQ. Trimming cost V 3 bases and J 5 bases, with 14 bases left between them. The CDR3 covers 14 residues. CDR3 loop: CASSYQPTLETQYF. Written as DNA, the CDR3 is TGCGCCAGCAGCTACCAACCTACGTTGGAGACCCAGTACTTC. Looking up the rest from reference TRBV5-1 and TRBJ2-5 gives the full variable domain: KAGVTQTPRYLIKTRGQQVTLSCSPISGHRSVSWYQQTPGQGLQFLFEYFSETQRNKGNFPGRFSGRQFSNSRSEMNVSTLELGDSALYLCASSYQPTLETQYFGPGTRLLVL.

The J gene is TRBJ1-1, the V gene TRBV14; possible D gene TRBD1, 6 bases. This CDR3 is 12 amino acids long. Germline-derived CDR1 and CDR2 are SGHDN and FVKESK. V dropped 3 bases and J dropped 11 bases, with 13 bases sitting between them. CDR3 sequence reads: CASSQIQGMAFF. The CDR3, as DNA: TGTGCCAGCAGCCAGATACAGGGCATGGCTTTCTTT.

CDR3 in amino acids: CASTPSYGAGYGYTF. Here the CDR3 DNA reads TGTGCCAGCACCCCTTCGTATGGGGCGGGGTATGGCTACACCTTC. The genes are TRBV9 and TRBJ1-2; perhaps TRBD1 as D (5 bases). This CDR3 contains 15 residues. Germline CDR1 SGDLS, CDR2 YYNGEE. Trimming pared 6 bases from V and 5 bases from J, leaving 20 bases between.

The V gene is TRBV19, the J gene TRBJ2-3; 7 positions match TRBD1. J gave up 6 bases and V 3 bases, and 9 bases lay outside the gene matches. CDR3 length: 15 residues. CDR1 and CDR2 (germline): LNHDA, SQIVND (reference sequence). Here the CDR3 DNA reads TGTGCCAGTAGTATTCCCGGGACAGTAAGGGATACGCAGTATTTT. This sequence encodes CASSIPGTVRDTQYF.

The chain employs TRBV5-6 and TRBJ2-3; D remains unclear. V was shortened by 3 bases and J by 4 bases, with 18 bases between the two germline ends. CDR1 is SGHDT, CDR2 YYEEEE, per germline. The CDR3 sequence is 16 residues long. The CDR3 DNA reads TGTGCCAGCAGCTCCAAACGGGTGCTAAGAGCAGATACGCAGTATTTT. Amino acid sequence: CASSSKRVLRADTQYF.

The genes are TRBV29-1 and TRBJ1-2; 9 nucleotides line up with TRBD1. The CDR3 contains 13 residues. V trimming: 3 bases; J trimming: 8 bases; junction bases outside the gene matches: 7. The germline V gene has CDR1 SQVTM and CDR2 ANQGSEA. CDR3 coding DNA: TGCAGCGTTGATCCGGGACAGGGCAAAGGCTACACCTTC. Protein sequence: CSVDPGQGKGYTF.

This CDR3 reads CAWSAPWTLYGYTF. In DNA form, the CDR3 reads TGTGCCTGGAGTGCTCCTTGGACTTTATATGGCTACACCTTC. The chain recombines TRBV30 with TRBJ1-2; no firm D call. CDR3 size: 14 residues. Germline CDR1 and CDR2: GTSNPN and SVGIG (reference sequence). V lost 1 base and J lost 5, with 14 bases in between.

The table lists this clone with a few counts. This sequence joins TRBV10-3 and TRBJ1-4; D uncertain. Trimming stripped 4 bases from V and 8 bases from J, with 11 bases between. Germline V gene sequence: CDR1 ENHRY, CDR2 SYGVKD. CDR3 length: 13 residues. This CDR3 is CAISGRENEKLFF. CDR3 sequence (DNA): TGTGCCATCAGTGGTAGGGAGAACGAAAAACTGTTTTTT.

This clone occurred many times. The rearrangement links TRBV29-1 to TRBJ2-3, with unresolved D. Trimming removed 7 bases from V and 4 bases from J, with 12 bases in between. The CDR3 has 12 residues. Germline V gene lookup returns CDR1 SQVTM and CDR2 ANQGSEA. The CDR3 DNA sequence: TGCAGCGCGACTCAAGGAGCAGATACGCAGTATTTT. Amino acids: CSATQGADTQYF.

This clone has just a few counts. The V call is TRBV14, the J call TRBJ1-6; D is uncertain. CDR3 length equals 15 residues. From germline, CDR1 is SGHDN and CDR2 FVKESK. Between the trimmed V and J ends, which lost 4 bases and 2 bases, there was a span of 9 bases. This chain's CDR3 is CASSLPGTYNSPLHF. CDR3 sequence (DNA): TGTGCCAGCAGCCTTCCCGGGACCTATAATTCACCCCTCCACTTT.

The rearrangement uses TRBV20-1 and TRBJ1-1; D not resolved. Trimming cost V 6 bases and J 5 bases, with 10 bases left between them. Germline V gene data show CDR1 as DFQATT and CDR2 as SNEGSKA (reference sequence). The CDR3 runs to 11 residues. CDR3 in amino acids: CSASRRTEAFF. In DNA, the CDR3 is TGCAGTGCATCTAGGAGGACTGAAGCTTTCTTT.

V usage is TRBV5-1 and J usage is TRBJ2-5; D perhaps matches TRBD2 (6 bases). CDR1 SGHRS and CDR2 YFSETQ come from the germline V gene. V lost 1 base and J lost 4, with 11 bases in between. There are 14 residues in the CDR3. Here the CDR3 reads CASSLKAGLETQYF. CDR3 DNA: TGCGCCAGCAGCTTGAAGGCGGGGTTAGAGACCCAGTACTTC.

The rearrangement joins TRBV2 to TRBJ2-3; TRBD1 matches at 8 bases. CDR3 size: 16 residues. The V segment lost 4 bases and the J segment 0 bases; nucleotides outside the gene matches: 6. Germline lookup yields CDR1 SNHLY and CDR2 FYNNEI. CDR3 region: CASSVRQGRSTDTQYF. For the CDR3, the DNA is TGTGCCAGCAGTGTCCGACAGGGGAGGAGCACAGATACGCAGTATTTT. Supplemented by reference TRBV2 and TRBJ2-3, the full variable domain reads EPEVTQTPSHQVTQMGQEVILRCVPISNHLYFYWYRQILGQKVEFLVSFYNNEISEKSEIFDDQFSVERPDGSNFTLKIRSTKLEDSAMYFCASSVRQGRSTDTQYFGPGTRLTVL.

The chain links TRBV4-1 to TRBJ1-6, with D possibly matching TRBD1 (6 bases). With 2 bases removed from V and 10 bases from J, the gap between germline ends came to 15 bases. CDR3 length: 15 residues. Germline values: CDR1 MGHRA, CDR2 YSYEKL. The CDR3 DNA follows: TGCGCCAGCAGCCAACTGACAGGTGTCATCTCACCCCTCCACTTT. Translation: CASSQLTGVISPLHF.

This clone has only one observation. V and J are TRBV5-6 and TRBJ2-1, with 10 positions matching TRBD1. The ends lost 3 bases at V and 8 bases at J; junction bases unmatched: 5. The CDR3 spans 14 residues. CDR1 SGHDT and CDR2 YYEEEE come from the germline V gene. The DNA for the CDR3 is TGTGCCAGCAGCTCCGGGACAGGGGTCGATGAGCAGTTCTTC. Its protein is CASSSGTGVDEQFF. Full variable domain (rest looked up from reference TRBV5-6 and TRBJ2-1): DAGVTQSPTHLIKTRGQQVTLRCSPKSGHDTVSWYQQALGQGPQFIFQYYEEEERQRGNFPDRFSGHQFPNYSSELNVNALLLGDSALYLCASSSGTGVDEQFFGPGTRLTVL.